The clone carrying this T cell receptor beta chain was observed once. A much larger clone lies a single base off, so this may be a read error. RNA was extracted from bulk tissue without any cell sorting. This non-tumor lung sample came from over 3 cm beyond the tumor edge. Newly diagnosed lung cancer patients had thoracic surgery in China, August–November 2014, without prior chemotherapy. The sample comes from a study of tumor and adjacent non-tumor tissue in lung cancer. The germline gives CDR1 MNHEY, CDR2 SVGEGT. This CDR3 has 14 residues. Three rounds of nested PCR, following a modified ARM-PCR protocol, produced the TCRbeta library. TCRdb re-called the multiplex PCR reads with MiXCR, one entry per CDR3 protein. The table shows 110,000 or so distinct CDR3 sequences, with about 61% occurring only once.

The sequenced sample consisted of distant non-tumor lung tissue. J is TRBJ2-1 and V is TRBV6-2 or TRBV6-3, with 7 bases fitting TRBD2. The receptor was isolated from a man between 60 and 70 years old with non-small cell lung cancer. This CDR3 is CASSYGGLINEQLF. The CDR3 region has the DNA TGTGCCAGCAGTTACGGGGGACTAATTAATGAGCAGTTATTC.